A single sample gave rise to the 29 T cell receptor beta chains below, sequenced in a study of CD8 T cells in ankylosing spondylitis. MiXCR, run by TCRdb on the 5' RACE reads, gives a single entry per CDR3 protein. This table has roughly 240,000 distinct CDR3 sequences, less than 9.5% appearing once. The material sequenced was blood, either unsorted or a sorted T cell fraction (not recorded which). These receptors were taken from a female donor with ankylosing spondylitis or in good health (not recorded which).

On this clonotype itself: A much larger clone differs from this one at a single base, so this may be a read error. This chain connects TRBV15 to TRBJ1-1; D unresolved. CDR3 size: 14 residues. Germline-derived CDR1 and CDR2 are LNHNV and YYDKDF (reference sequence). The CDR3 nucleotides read TGTGCCGCCAGCTTACCGGGCGGAGGCACTGAAGCTTTCTTT. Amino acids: CAASLPGGGTEAFF.

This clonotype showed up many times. The CDR3 DNA reads as TGTGCCAGCAGCCATCAAACAAGAGAGGGACACGAGCAGTACTTC. Protein: CASSHQTREGHEQYF. The chain combines TRBV3-1 with TRBJ2-7; possibly TRBD1 or TRBD2 for D (5 bases each). V was shortened by 3 bases and J by 5 bases, with 17 bases between the two germline ends. Germline V lookup: CDR1 LGHDT, CDR2 YNNKEL (reference sequence). The CDR3 spans 15 residues.

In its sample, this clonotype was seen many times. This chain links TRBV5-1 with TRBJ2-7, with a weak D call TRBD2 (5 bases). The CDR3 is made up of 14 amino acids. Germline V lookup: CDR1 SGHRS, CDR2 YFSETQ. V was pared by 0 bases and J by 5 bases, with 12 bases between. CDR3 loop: CASSLAGKAHEQYF. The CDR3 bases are TGCGCCAGCAGCTTGGCCGGGAAGGCCCACGAGCAGTACTTC.

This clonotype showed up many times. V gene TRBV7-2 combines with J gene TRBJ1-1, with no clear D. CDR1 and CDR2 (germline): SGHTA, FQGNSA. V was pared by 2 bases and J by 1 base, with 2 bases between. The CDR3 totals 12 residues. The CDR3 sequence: CASSLTNTEAFF. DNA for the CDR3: TGTGCCAGCAGCTTAACGAACACTGAAGCTTTCTTT.

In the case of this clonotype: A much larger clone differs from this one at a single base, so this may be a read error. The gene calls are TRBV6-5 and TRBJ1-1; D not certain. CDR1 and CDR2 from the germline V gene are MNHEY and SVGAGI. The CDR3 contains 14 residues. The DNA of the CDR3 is TGTGCCAGCAGTTACCAGGCTGTGAACACTGAACCTTTCTTT. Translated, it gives CASSYQAVNTEPFF.

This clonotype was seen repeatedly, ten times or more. CDR3 DNA: TGCAGTGCTTTCCGGGACCCGAACACTGAAGCTTTCTTT. This translates into CSAFRDPNTEAFF. This chain joins TRBV20-1 and TRBJ1-1; the D gene is possibly TRBD1 (5 bases). The CDR3 runs 13 residues. V dropped 5 bases and J dropped 1 base, with 11 bases sitting between them. The germline V gene encodes CDR1 DFQATT and CDR2 SNEGSKA (reference sequence).

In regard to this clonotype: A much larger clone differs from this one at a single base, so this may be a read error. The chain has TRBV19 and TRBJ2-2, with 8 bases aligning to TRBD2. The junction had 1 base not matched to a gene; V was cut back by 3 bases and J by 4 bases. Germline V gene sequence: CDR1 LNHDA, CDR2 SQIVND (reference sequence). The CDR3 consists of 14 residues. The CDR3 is CASSIREGTGELFF. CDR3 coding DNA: TGTGCCAGTAGTATCCGGGAGGGCACCGGGGAGCTGTTTTTT. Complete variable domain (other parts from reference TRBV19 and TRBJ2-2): DGGITQSPKYLFRKEGQNVTLSCEQNLNHDAMYWYRQDPGQGLRLIYYSQIVNDFQKGDIAEGYSVSREKKESFPLTVTSAQKNPTAFYLCASSIREGTGELFFGEGSRLTVL.

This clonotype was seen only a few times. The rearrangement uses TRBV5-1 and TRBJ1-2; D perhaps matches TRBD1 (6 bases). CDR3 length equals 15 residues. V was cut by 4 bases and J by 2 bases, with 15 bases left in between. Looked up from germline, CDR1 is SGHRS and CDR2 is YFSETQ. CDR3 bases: TGCGCCAGCAGCGCCCCGGGACAACAAAACTATGGCTACACCTTC. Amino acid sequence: CASSAPGQQNYGYTF.

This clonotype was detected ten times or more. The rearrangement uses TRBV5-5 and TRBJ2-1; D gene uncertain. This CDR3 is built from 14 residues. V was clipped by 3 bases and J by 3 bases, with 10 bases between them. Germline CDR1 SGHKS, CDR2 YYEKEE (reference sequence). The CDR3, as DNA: TGTGCCAGCAGCTCTAGAGATAACTACAATGAGCAGTTCTTC. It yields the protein CASSSRDNYNEQFF.

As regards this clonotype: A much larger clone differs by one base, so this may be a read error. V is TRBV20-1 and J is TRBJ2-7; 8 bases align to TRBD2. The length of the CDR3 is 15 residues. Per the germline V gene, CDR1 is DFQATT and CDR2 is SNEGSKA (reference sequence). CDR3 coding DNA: TGCAGTACTAGAGATCGTCTAGCGGGTTTCTACGAGCAGTACTTC. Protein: CSTRDRLAGFYEQYF.

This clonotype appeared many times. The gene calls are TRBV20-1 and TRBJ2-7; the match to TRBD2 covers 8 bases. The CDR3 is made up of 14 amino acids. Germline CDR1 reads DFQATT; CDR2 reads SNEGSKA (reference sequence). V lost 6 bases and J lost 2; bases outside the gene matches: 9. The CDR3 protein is CSASVAGGTYEQYF. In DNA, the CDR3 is TGCAGTGCCAGCGTCGCGGGGGGTACCTACGAGCAGTACTTC.

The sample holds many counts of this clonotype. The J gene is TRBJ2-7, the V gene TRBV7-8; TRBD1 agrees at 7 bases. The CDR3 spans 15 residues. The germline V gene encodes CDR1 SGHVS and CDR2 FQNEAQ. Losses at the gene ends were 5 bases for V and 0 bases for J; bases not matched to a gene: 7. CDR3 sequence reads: CASSERQGLSYEQYF. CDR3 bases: TGTGCCAGCAGCGAACGACAGGGCCTCTCCTACGAGCAGTACTTC.

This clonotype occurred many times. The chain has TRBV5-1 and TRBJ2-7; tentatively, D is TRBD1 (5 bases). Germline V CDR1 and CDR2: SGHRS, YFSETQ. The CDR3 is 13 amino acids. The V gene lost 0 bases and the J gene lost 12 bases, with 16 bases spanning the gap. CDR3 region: CASSLAVQENPYF. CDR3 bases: TGCGCCAGCAGCTTGGCTGTACAGGAGAACCCGTACTTC.

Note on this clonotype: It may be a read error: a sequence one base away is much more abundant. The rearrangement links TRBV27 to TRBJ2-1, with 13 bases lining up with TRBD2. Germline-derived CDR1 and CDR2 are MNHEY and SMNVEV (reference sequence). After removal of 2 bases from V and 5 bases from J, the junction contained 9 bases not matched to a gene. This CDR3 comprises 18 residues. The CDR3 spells CASSLRLAGGGSHNEQFF. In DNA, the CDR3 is TGTGCCAGCAGTTTACGACTAGCGGGAGGAGGTTCCCACAATGAGCAGTTCTTC.

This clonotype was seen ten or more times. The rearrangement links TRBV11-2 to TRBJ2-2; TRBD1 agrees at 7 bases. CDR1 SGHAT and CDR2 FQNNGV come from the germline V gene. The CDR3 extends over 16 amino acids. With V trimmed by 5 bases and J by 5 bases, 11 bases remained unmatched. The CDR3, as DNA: TGTGCCAGCAGCCTCCTGGGACAGCGCCCAACCGGGGAGCTGTTTTTT. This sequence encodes CASSLLGQRPTGELFF.

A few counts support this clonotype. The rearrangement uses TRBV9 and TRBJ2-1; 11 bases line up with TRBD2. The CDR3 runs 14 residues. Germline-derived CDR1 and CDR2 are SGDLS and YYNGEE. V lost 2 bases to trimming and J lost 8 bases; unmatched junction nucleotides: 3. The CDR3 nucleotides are TGTGCCAGCAGCGTTAGCGGGAGGGCCGATGAGCAGTTCTTC. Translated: CASSVSGRADEQFF.

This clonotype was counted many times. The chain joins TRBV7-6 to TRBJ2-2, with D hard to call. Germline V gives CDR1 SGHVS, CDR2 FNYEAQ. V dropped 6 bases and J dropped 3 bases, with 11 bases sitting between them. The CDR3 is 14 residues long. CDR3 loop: CASSSGSDTGELFF. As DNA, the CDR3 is TGTGCCAGCAGTTCCGGGTCAGACACCGGGGAGCTGTTTTTT.

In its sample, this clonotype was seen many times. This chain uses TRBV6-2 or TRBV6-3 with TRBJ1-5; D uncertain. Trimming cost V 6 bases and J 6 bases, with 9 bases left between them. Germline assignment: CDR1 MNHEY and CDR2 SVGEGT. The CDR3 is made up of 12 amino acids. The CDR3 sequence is CASRLGGQPQHF. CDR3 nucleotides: TGTGCCAGCAGGTTGGGAGGTCAGCCCCAGCATTTT.

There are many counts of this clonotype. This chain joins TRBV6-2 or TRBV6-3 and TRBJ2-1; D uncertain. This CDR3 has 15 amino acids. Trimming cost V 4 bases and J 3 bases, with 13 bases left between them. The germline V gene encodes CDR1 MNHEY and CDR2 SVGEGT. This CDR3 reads CASSSEYGRYNEQFF. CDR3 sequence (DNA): TGTGCCAGCAGTTCCGAGTACGGCCGCTACAATGAGCAGTTCTTC.

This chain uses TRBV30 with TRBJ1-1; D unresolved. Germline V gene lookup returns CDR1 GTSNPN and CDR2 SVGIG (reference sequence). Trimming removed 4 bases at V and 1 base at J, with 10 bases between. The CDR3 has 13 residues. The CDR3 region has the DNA TGTGCCTGGAATAGAGGCGCGAACACTGAAGCTTTCTTT. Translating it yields CAWNRGANTEAFF.

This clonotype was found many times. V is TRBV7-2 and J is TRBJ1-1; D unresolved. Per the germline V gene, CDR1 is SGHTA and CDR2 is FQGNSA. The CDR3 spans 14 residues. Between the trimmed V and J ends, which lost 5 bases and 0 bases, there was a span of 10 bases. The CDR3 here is CASSVRRMNTEAFF. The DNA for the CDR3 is TGTGCCAGCAGCGTTCGTAGGATGAACACTGAAGCTTTCTTT.

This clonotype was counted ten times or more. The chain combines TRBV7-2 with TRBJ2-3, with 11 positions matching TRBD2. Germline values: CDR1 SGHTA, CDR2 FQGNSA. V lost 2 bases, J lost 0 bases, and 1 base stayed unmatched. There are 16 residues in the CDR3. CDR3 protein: CASSLLAGGSTDTQYF. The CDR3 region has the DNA TGTGCCAGCAGCTTACTAGCGGGAGGTAGCACAGATACGCAGTATTTT.

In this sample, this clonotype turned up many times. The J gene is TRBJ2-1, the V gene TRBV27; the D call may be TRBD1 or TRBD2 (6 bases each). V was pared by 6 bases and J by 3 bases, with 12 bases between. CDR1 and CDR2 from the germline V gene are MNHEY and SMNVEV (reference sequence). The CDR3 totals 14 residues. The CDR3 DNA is TGTGCCAGCAGCCCGGGGGCCCTCTACAATGAGCAGTTCTTC. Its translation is CASSPGALYNEQFF.

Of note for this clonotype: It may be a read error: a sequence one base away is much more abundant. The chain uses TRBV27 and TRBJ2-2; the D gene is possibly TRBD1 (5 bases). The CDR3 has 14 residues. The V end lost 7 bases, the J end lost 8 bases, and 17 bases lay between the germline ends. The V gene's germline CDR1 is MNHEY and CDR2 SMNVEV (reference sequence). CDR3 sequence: CASTARANKGELFF. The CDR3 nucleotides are TGTGCCAGCACGGCCAGGGCCAATAAGGGGGAGCTGTTTTTT.

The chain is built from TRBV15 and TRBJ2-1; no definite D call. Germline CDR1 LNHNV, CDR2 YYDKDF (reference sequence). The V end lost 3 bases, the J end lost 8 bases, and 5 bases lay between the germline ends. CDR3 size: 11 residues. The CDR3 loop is CATSREHEQFF. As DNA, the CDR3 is TGTGCCACCAGCAGGGAGCATGAGCAGTTCTTC.

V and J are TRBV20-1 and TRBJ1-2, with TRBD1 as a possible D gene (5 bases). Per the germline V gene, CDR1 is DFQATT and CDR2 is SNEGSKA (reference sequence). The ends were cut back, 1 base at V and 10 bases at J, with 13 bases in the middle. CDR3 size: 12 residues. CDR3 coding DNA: TGCAGTGCTAGAGTGGTGGGGGACCACTACACCTTC. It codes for CSARVVGDHYTF.

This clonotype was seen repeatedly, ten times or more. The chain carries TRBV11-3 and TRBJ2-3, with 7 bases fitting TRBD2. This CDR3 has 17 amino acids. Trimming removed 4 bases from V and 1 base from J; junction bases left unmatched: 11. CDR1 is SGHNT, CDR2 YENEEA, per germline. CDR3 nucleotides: TGTGCCAGCAGCTCTGGTCTCGGGCTAGCGGGCACAGATACGCAGTATTTT. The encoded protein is CASSSGLGLAGTDTQYF.

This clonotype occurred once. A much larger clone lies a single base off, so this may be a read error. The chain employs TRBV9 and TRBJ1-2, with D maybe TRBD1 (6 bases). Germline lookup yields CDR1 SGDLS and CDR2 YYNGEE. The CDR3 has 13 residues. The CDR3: CTSSPVEGVGYTF. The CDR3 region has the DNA TGTACCAGCAGCCCGGTAGAGGGGGTAGGCTACACCTTC.

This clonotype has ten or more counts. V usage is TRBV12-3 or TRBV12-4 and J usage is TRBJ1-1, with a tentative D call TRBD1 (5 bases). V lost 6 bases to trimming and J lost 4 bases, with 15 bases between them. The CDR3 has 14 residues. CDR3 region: CASSFQGASTEAFF. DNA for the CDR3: TGTGCCAGCAGCTTCCAAGGGGCGAGCACTGAAGCTTTCTTT.